These T cell receptor beta chains were read from a single sample in a study of cytomegalovirus exposure and HLA in healthy donors. The protocol was immunoSEQ multiplex PCR, while the TCRdb copy is restricted to in-frame clones and leaves out a portion. The sample records 100,000 to 150,000 clones, under 80% being singletons. Sequenced: PBMCs. The receptors here all came from a middle-aged man in good health and CMV-seropositive. Each CDR3 is given with its conserved first and last residue. Fields, in order: D gene, J gene, clone size, V gene, CDR3 protein, CDR3 DNA. The D gene is left open where the match is weak. Expanded clones get a size class; other rows say once, few or many, or leave the size out.

D gene: TRBD2; J gene: TRBJ2-1; clone size: NA; V gene: TRBV7-8; CDR3 protein: CASSALAGNEQFF; CDR3 DNA: TGTGCCAGCAGCGCCCTAGCGGGGAATGAGCAGTTCTTC
D gene: NA; J gene: TRBJ2-1; clone size: once; V gene: TRBV18; CDR3 protein: CASSPPTEGEQFF; CDR3 DNA: TGTGCCAGCTCACCACCGACGGAGGGTGAGCAGTTCTTC
D gene: NA; J gene: TRBJ2-7; clone size: NA; V gene: TRBV9; CDR3 protein: CASSVAPGTYEQYF; CDR3 DNA: TGTGCCAGCAGCGTAGCACCGGGAACCTACGAGCAGTACTTC
D gene: NA; J gene: TRBJ2-1; clone size: few; V gene: TRBV9; CDR3 protein: CASSPRPPSGVYNEQFF; CDR3 DNA: TGTGCCAGCAGCCCCCGACCCCCCAGCGGCGTCTACAATGAGCAGTTCTTC
D gene: NA; J gene: TRBJ2-2; clone size: NA; V gene: TRBV10-3; CDR3 protein: CAIKGGGPPGELFF; CDR3 DNA: TGTGCCATCAAGGGGGGAGGGCCGCCCGGGGAGCTGTTTTTT
D gene: TRBD1; J gene: TRBJ1-1; clone size: NA; V gene: TRBV9; CDR3 protein: CASGKTGANTEAFF; CDR3 DNA: TGTGCCAGCGGAAAGACAGGGGCGAACACTGAAGCTTTCTTT
D gene: NA; J gene: TRBJ2-1; clone size: few; V gene: TRBV2; CDR3 protein: CASNSGSYNEQFF; CDR3 DNA: TGTGCCAGCAACTCGGGCTCCTACAATGAGCAGTTCTTC
D gene: NA; J gene: TRBJ2-7; clone size: NA; V gene: TRBV14; CDR3 protein: CASSRRAVSSYEQYF; CDR3 DNA: TGTGCCAGCTCCCGGCGGGCGGTGAGCTCCTACGAGCAGTACTTC
D gene: NA; J gene: TRBJ1-4; clone size: NA; V gene: TRBV6-6; CDR3 protein: CASSTTDFTTNEKLFF; CDR3 DNA: TGTGCCAGCAGTACGACAGATTTTACAACTAATGAAAAACTGTTTTTT
D gene: NA; J gene: TRBJ1-3; clone size: NA; V gene: TRBV7-2; CDR3 protein: CASSAQGSAGNTIYF; CDR3 DNA: TGTGCCAGCAGCGCACAGGGCTCGGCGGGAAACACCATATATTTT
D gene: TRBD1; J gene: TRBJ2-7; clone size: once; V gene: TRBV30; CDR3 protein: CAWSVQGARGEQYF; CDR3 DNA: TGTGCCTGGAGTGTACAGGGGGCCAGGGGCGAGCAGTACTTC
D gene: TRBD2; J gene: TRBJ2-1; clone size: NA; V gene: TRBV7-9; CDR3 protein: CASSPSGGGLGEQFF; CDR3 DNA: TGTGCCAGCAGCCCCAGCGGGGGGGGGCTGGGTGAGCAGTTCTTC
D gene: TRBD1; J gene: TRBJ2-7; clone size: NA; V gene: TRBV4-1; CDR3 protein: CASSQEGGGEQYF; CDR3 DNA: TGCGCCAGCAGCCAAGAAGGGGGCGGCGAGCAGTACTTC
D gene: TRBD1; J gene: TRBJ2-7; clone size: NA; V gene: TRBV5-1; CDR3 protein: CASSLGPGGLRTYEQYF; CDR3 DNA: TGCGCCAGCAGCTTGGGGCCAGGGGGTTTAAGAACCTACGAGCAGTACTTC
D gene: TRBD1; J gene: TRBJ2-7; clone size: few; V gene: TRBV7-2; CDR3 protein: CASSSTGNSYEQYF; CDR3 DNA: TGTGCCAGCAGCTCGACAGGGAACTCCTACGAGCAGTACTTC
D gene: NA; J gene: TRBJ2-1; clone size: few; V gene: TRBV7-2; CDR3 protein: CASSAKAGSYNEQFF; CDR3 DNA: TGTGCCAGCAGCGCAAAAGCGGGCTCCTACAATGAGCAGTTCTTC
D gene: TRBD1; J gene: TRBJ1-2; clone size: NA; V gene: TRBV6-5; CDR3 protein: CASSHRGGTNYGYTF; CDR3 DNA: TGTGCCAGCAGTCACAGGGGGGGGACTAACTATGGCTACACCTTC
D gene: TRBD1; J gene: TRBJ2-7; clone size: NA; V gene: TRBV5-4; CDR3 protein: CASSKGQGVYEQYF; CDR3 DNA: TGTGCCAGCAGCAAAGGACAGGGGGTCTACGAGCAGTACTTC
D gene: NA; J gene: TRBJ2-1; clone size: once; V gene: TRBV27; CDR3 protein: CASRALAARSYNEQFF; CDR3 DNA: TGTGCCAGCAGGGCCTTGGCGGCACGCTCCTACAATGAGCAGTTCTTC
D gene: NA; J gene: TRBJ2-5; clone size: NA; V gene: TRBV29-1; CDR3 protein: CSVEQISQETQYF; CDR3 DNA: TGCAGCGTTGAACAGATTTCACAAGAGACCCAGTACTTC
D gene: TRBD1; J gene: TRBJ1-2; clone size: NA; V gene: TRBV6-1; CDR3 protein: CASRETGYGYTF; CDR3 DNA: TGTGCCAGCAGGGAGACAGGGTACGGCTACACCTTC
D gene: NA; J gene: TRBJ1-2; clone size: NA; V gene: TRBV19; CDR3 protein: CASWGKAGGYTF; CDR3 DNA: TGTGCCAGTTGGGGAAAAGCGGGTGGCTACACCTTC
D gene: NA; J gene: TRBJ1-6; clone size: NA; V gene: TRBV4-1; CDR3 protein: CASSHPKEGISRNSPLHF; CDR3 DNA: TGCGCCAGCAGCCATCCGAAGGAGGGGATCTCTAGGAATTCACCCCTCCACTTT
D gene: TRBD1; J gene: TRBJ1-5; clone size: NA; V gene: TRBV25-1; CDR3 protein: CASSEPGGAPQHF; CDR3 DNA: TGTGCCAGCAGTGAACCAGGGGGCGCGCCCCAGCATTTT